A single sample is the source of the 18 T cell receptor beta chains below, sequenced in a study of OX40 agonist ivuxolimab in advanced cancers. The assay was immunoSEQ multiplex PCR, and TCRdb's table has in-frame clones only and misses some. The repertoire has roughly 23,000 clones, about four fifths of them found once; the top ten carry roughly 23%. The sample in question was CD4+ or CD8+ T cells sorted from blood, obtained in a trial of the OX40 agonist ivuxolimab. The source of these receptors is an adult with an advanced solid tumor such as melanoma, head and neck, liver or kidney cancer.

The chain employs TRBV14 and TRBJ2-5; 8 nucleotides agree with TRBD1. CDR1 is SGHDN and CDR2 is FVKESK in the germline V gene. The CDR3 is 16 amino acids. V dropped 4 bases and J dropped 1; count of bases not matched to a gene: 8. The CDR3 bases are TGTGCCAGCAGCCCACGGACAGGGTACATCCAAGAGACCCAGTACTTC. Translating gives CASSPRTGYIQETQYF.

This chain uses TRBV10-2 with TRBJ2-7, with 10 bases identical to TRBD1. V shed 2 bases and J 4 bases; nucleotides not matched to a gene: 8. Germline V gene sequence: CDR1 WSHSY, CDR2 SAAADI. The CDR3 covers 16 residues. The CDR3 coding sequence is TGCGCCAGCAGTGAGGGGGGAGACAGGGGGCGATACGAGCAGTACTTC. Residues: CASSEGGDRGRYEQYF.

This chain connects TRBV7-2 to TRBJ2-2; D not resolved. The CDR3 loop spans 11 amino acids. The germline V gene has CDR1 SGHTA and CDR2 FQGNSA. Trimming took 3 bases from V and 6 from J, leaving 2 bases between them. The CDR3 loop reads CASSFAGELFF. The CDR3 DNA is TGTGCCAGCAGCTTCGCCGGGGAGCTGTTTTTT.

CDR3 nucleotide sequence: TGTGCCAGCGCCAGGGGGGGCAACGAGCAGTACTTC. It yields the protein CASARGGNEQYF. This sequence joins TRBV7-9 and TRBJ2-7; D is tentatively TRBD1 or TRBD2 (7 bases each). CDR3 length: 12 amino acids. V lost 8 bases and J lost 5, with 13 bases in between. Germline values: CDR1 SEHNR, CDR2 FQNEAQ (reference sequence).

This chain connects TRBV6-5 to TRBJ2-1; D may be TRBD1 (7 bases). Trimming took 7 bases from V and 9 from J, leaving 16 bases between them. The CDR3 consists of 13 residues. Looked up from germline, CDR1 is MNHEY and CDR2 is SVGAGI. The CDR3 DNA is TGTGCCAGCACCTCCGGAGGGGGCTTTGAGCAGTTCTTC. This translates into CASTSGGGFEQFF.

This clone was seen just once. The V gene is TRBV7-9, the J gene TRBJ1-4; no clear D gene. The CDR3 runs 15 residues. V was pared by 5 bases and J by 6 bases, with 16 bases between. Germline CDR1 and CDR2: SEHNR and FQNEAQ (reference sequence). The CDR3 loop reads CASSPPRGSDEKLFF. DNA for the CDR3: TGTGCCAGCAGCCCCCCGCGCGGATCCGATGAAAAACTGTTTTTT.

By sample share, this clone is medium-sized. The chain combines TRBV7-6 with TRBJ2-7; 7 bases align to TRBD1. The CDR3 sequence is 17 residues long. Per germline, CDR1 SGHVS and CDR2 FNYEAQ. Trimming removed 3 bases from V and 4 bases from J; junction bases left unmatched: 15. For the CDR3, the DNA is TGTGCCAGCAGCTTTCGGGGTGTCGGGACAGTGGTGTACGAGCAGTACTTC. Its translation is CASSFRGVGTVVYEQYF.

About this clone: Relative to the germline gene, one junction end is altered; a read error may explain this. The chain has TRBV27 and TRBJ2-7; 7 bases are a match to TRBD2. Germline V gives CDR1 MNHEY, CDR2 SMNVEV (reference sequence). The CDR3 has 15 residues. CDR3 in amino acids: CASSLVTSASHEQYF. The CDR3 DNA sequence: TGTGCCAGCAGTTTAGTTACTAGCGCCTCCCACGAGCAGTACTTC.

This clone was seen a handful of times. Other DNA sequences in the sample encode the same CDR3. This chain joins TRBV27 and TRBJ2-3; 8 bases fit TRBD2. The CDR3 length is 16 residues. The germline V gene has CDR1 MNHEY and CDR2 SMNVEV (reference sequence). After removal of 5 bases from V and 0 bases from J, the junction contained 7 bases not matched to a gene. In DNA form, the CDR3 reads TGTGCCAGCAGTCCTGGCGGGGGGCCTAGCACAGATACGCAGTATTTT. Amino acid sequence: CASSPGGGPSTDTQYF.

This sequence joins TRBV5-1 and TRBJ2-3; 8 bases fit TRBD1. The V gene end was trimmed by 4 bases and the J gene end by 3 bases; junction bases not matched to a gene: 7. From germline, CDR1 is SGHRS and CDR2 YFSETQ. The CDR3 consists of 15 residues. The CDR3 spells CASSPSGTGTDTQYF. For the CDR3, the DNA is TGCGCCAGCAGCCCATCCGGGACAGGTACAGATACGCAGTATTTT.

The chain employs TRBV2 and TRBJ2-5; D remains ambiguous. V was cut by 3 bases and J by 5 bases, with 10 bases left in between. CDR1 and CDR2 (germline): SNHLY, FYNNEI. CDR3 size: 13 residues. CDR3 in DNA: TGTGCCAGCAGTGAGGTCACGCAGGAGACCCAGTACTTC. It codes for CASSEVTQETQYF. The full variable domain, rest sourced from reference TRBV2 and TRBJ2-5, is EPEVTQTPSHQVTQMGQEVILRCVPISNHLYFYWYRQILGQKVEFLVSFYNNEISEKSEIFDDQFSVERPDGSNFTLKIRSTKLEDSAMYFCASSEVTQETQYFGPGTRLLVL.

This clone was recorded a few times. The chain recombines TRBV7-6 with TRBJ2-7; D is undetermined. The germline CDR1 and CDR2 sequences are SGHVS and FNYEAQ. The CDR3 runs to 14 residues. V dropped 0 bases and J dropped 4 bases, with 10 bases sitting between them. Here the CDR3 reads CASSLATTDYEQYF. CDR3 bases: TGTGCCAGCAGCTTAGCCACCACGGATTACGAGCAGTACTTC.

This clone turned up a few times. The rearrangement joins TRBV5-4 to TRBJ1-1; D unresolved. Germline V gives CDR1 SGHNT, CDR2 YYREEE (reference sequence). This CDR3 is 14 amino acids long. The ends were cut back, 4 bases at V and 4 bases at J, with 14 bases in the middle. The CDR3 sequence is CASSLAGSGTEAFF. DNA for the CDR3: TGTGCCAGCAGCCTAGCCGGGTCGGGCACTGAAGCTTTCTTT.

The chain couples TRBV27 to TRBJ2-7; 8 bases map to TRBD2. Germline V gene sequence: CDR1 MNHEY, CDR2 SMNVEV (reference sequence). V lost 2 bases and J lost 5; bases outside the gene matches: 11. The CDR3 extends over 16 amino acids. The CDR3 nucleotides read TGTGCCAGCAGTTTAGAATACGGGGGGGCTTTTCACGAGCAGTACTTC. Translation: CASSLEYGGAFHEQYF.

This rearrangement joins TRBV15 to TRBJ1-1, with a possible D match to TRBD1 (5 bases). Germline CDR1 is LNHNV and CDR2 is YYDKDF (reference sequence). V was clipped by 6 bases and J by 0 bases, with 14 bases between them. The CDR3 is 15 residues long. The CDR3 DNA reads TGTGCCACCAGTAGCCCGACAGTAATGAACACTGAAGCTTTCTTT. Translating gives CATSSPTVMNTEAFF.

In this sample, this clone turned up once. The rearrangement joins TRBV5-4 to TRBJ1-3; D unresolved. Trimming took off 0 bases at V and 0 bases at J, with 16 bases between the two ends. The CDR3 is 18 amino acids. Germline assignment: CDR1 SGHNT and CDR2 YYREEE (reference sequence). CDR3 DNA: TGTGCCAGCAGCTTGGATAGCTTCGGAGGAATCTCTGGAAACACCATATATTTT. Its protein product is CASSLDSFGGISGNTIYF.

The chain combines TRBV4-2 with TRBJ1-5, with D possibly being TRBD1 (6 bases). Germline-derived CDR1 and CDR2 are LGHNA and YNFKEQ. V was shortened by 0 bases and J by 3 bases, with 12 bases between the two germline ends. The CDR3 spans 16 residues. This CDR3 reads CASSQEAGHSNQPQHF. The CDR3 DNA reads as TGTGCCAGCAGCCAAGAAGCGGGACACTCCAATCAGCCCCAGCATTTT.

This chain links TRBV6-5 with TRBJ2-7; 7 bases match TRBD1. After removal of 4 bases from V and 6 bases from J, the junction contained 3 bases not matched to a gene. The CDR3 sequence is 12 residues long. The germline CDR1 and CDR2 sequences are MNHEY and SVGAGI. This CDR3 reads CASSFPGGEQYF. Written as DNA, the CDR3 is TGTGCCAGCAGTTTCCCAGGGGGCGAGCAGTACTTC.